Listed here is a single T cell receptor (beta chain). The CDR3 is made up of 13 amino acids. With 4 bases removed from V and 3 bases from J, the gap between germline ends came to 6 bases. Per the germline V gene, CDR1 is ENHRY and CDR2 is SYGVKD. The sample is drawn from a study of blood T cells in healthy people across ages. Through a sample-barcoded 5' primer and a J-beta primer mix, a second PCR was run for 7 to 11 cycles. TCRdb used MiXCR to reprocess the 5' RACE reads, holding one entry per CDR3 protein. The sample consists of roughly 720,000 distinct CDR3 sequences, about 48% of them appearing once.

The material sequenced was blood. The chain links TRBV10-3 to TRBJ2-2, with D unclear. The clonotype was recovered from an elderly man in good health. CDR3: CAISAVDTGELFF. The CDR3 nucleotides read TGTGCCATCAGTGCGGTCGACACCGGGGAGCTGTTTTTT.